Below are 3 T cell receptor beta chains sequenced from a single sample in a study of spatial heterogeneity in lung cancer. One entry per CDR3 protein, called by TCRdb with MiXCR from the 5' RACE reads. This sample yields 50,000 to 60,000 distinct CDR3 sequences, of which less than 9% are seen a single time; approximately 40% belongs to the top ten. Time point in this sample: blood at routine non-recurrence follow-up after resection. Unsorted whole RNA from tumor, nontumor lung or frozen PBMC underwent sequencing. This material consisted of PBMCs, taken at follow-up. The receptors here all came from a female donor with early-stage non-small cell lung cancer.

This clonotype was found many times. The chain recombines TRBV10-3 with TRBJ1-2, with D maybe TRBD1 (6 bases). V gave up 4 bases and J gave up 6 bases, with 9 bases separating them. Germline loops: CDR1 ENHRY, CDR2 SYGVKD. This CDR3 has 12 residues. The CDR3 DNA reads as TGTGCCATCAGTGGGCACAGGGATGGCTACACCTTC. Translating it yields CAISGHRDGYTF.

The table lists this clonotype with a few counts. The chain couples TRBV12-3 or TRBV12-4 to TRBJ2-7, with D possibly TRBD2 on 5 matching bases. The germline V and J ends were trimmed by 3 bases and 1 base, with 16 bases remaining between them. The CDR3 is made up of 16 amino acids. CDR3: CASSLRSGPRSYEQYF. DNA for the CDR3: TGTGCCAGCAGTTTGAGGAGCGGCCCTCGATCCTACGAGCAGTACTTC.

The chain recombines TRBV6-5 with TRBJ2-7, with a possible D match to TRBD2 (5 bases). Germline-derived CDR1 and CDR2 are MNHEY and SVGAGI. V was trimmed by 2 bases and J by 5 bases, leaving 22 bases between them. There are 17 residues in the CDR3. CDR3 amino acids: CASSYKIGSRRFDEQYF. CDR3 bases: TGTGCCAGCAGTTACAAAATCGGTTCCAGGAGGTTCGACGAGCAGTACTTC.